This TCR beta chain was recovered during a study of blood T cell repertoires in COVID-19. Background on the study: COVID-19 samples collected from the United States, Italy and Spain covered acute and convalescent phases. From T cells, B-cell-depleted T cells, or PBMCs came the material, which was cDNA or gDNA.

Under the authors' procedure: Estimation of nucleated cell counts relied on the amplification of reference gene primers. TCRdb's table, derived via immunoSEQ multiplex PCR, lists solely in-frame clones and lacks some. V and J calls and clone size are those listed in that table; D and trimming were worked out from the DNA. Among some 54,000 clones listed, 89% were seen once. CDR1 and CDR2 from the germline V gene are MNHEY and SMNVEV (reference sequence). The CDR3 consists of 14 residues. Trimming removed 2 bases from V and 1 base from J, with 9 bases in between. The sample consisted of peripheral blood. The TCR comes from a man older than 75 with active or convalescent COVID-19. This rearrangement joins TRBV27 to TRBJ2-7, with D possibly TRBD1 on 5 matching bases. CDR3 region: CASSLGHRSYEQYF. CDR3 nucleotides: TGTGCCAGCAGTTTAGGACATCGATCCTACGAGCAGTACTTC.